The clone carrying this TCR beta chain was observed a few times. Its specificity is unknown. This entry is derived from a study of naive and memory T cell subsets. Regarding the study as a whole: A clonotype means one alpha or beta sequence, not an alpha/beta pair. Especially in CD8 cells, naive repertoires contained a few larger clonotypes, possibly CD45RA-re-expressing memory cells. Over 90% of naive TCR sequences appeared only once after error correction, unlike memory subsets.

The beta constant-region primer was an equimolar mix of two oligonucleotides covering TRBC1 and TRBC2. Four rounds of PCR amplified the ligated cDNA using nested alpha and beta constant-region primers plus SP2. Each CDR3 protein is one row after TCRdb ran MiXCR on the UMI-ligation and nested PCR reads. The sample lists roughly 92,000 distinct CDR3 sequences, about 11% occurring once. CD8 T cells were positively selected from what remained after CD4 positive selection. Cells stained for CD3, CD4, CD8, CD45RA, CD27 and viability were sorted into four CD45RA/CD27 subsets. Germline-derived CDR1 and CDR2 are SGHTA and FQGNSA. V trimming: 5 bases; J trimming: 3 bases; junction bases outside the gene matches: 11. CDR3 length equals 17 residues.

The specimen sequenced was naive CD4+ T cells from blood. The receptor comes from a human donor in good health. The rearrangement uses TRBV7-2 and TRBJ2-7; 12 bases are shared with TRBD2. The CDR3 loop reads CASSHRGQTSGSYEQYF. As DNA, the CDR3 is TGTGCCAGCAGCCATCGCGGACAGACTAGCGGGAGCTACGAGCAGTACTTC.